The next 28 T cell receptor beta chains were all read from a single sample in a study of read filtering for tumor transcriptome and immune sequencing. The library was built from about 370 ng RNA with molecular barcoded adaptors for alpha/delta and beta/gamma chains. MiXCR, run by TCRdb on the reads, gives a single entry per CDR3 protein. This table holds about 130,000 distinct CDR3 sequences, under 15% found once. Sequenced sample: a population of CD138-negative cells sorted from bone marrow. The receptors here all came from a donor at least 40 years old with multiple myeloma.

This clonotype appeared many times. This chain connects TRBV9 to TRBJ2-7; 8 bases agree with TRBD1. The CDR3 contains 15 residues. Germline V gene data show CDR1 as SGDLS and CDR2 as YYNGEE. V dropped 3 bases and J dropped 3; count of bases not matched to a gene: 8. The CDR3: CASSGSPTGDYEQYF. The DNA for the CDR3 is TGTGCCAGCAGCGGATCCCCGACAGGGGACTACGAGCAGTACTTC. The full variable domain, in which reference TRBV9 and TRBJ2-7 provide the parts outside the CDR3, is DSGVTQTPKHLITATGQRVTLRCSPRSGDLSVYWYQQSLDQGLQFLIQYYNGEERAKGNILERFSAQQFPDLHSELNLSSLELGDSALYFCASSGSPTGDYEQYFGPGTRLTVT.

This clonotype was observed at least ten times. The chain carries TRBV18 and TRBJ2-5; 7 nucleotides agree with TRBD1. Unmatched junction bases numbered 6, after V lost 3 bases and J lost 5 bases. The germline V gene has CDR1 KGHSH and CDR2 LQKENI. The CDR3 loop spans 14 amino acids. The CDR3 loop reads CASSPRQGWETQYF. DNA for the CDR3: TGTGCCAGCTCACCTCGACAGGGTTGGGAGACCCAGTACTTC.

This clonotype has at least ten counts. J is TRBJ2-5 and V is TRBV27, with D perhaps TRBD1 or TRBD2 (5 bases each). V was cut by 2 bases and J by 6 bases, with 16 bases left in between. This CDR3 comprises 15 residues. Germline-derived CDR1 and CDR2 are MNHEY and SMNVEV (reference sequence). CDR3 protein: CASSLMAGSGKTQYF. DNA of the CDR3: TGTGCCAGCAGTTTAATGGCAGGGAGCGGAAAGACCCAGTACTTC.

This clonotype was observed many times. The CDR3 DNA follows: TGTGCCAGCAGCCCCCGGGCACAGGGGGCCCTTCTCAGCGGGCAGTACTTC. Translated: CASSPRAQGALLSGQYF. The rearrangement links TRBV9 to TRBJ2-7, with TRBD1 matching 9 bases. V shed 4 bases, J shed 9 bases, and the junction held 20 bases outside the gene matches. Germline V gene lookup returns CDR1 SGDLS and CDR2 YYNGEE. This CDR3 is 17 amino acids long.

This clonotype has a count of ten or more. The chain's CDR3 is CASSLDRGPGYNTIYF. Here the CDR3 DNA reads TGTGCCAGCAGCTTAGATCGGGGCCCCGGGTACAACACCATATATTTT. The genes are TRBV11-2 and TRBJ1-3; perhaps TRBD1 as D (5 bases). Trimming stripped 0 bases from V and 7 bases from J, with 16 bases between. CDR3 length: 16 amino acids. Germline V gives CDR1 SGHAT, CDR2 FQNNGV.

This clonotype occurred once. It may be a read error: a sequence one base away is much more abundant. The rearrangement links TRBV7-8 to TRBJ1-1; D is ambiguous. The V gene's germline CDR1 is SGHVS and CDR2 FQNEAQ. This CDR3 is 15 amino acids long. V was shortened by 5 bases and J by 4 bases, with 17 bases between the two germline ends. CDR3 sequence: CASSPQLQSCTEAFF. The CDR3 DNA is TGTGCCAGCAGCCCGCAGCTGCAGAGTTGCACTGAAGCTTTCTTT.

The table lists this clonotype with many counts. The chain recombines TRBV20-1 with TRBJ2-1; 11 bases align to TRBD2. CDR1 and CDR2 from the germline V gene are DFQATT and SNEGSKA (reference sequence). This CDR3 has 17 residues. J was trimmed by 2 bases and V by 3 bases; bases with no gene match: 9. CDR3 residues: CSARGFLAGGAYNEQFF. Written as DNA, the CDR3 is TGCAGTGCTAGGGGATTTCTAGCGGGAGGAGCCTACAATGAGCAGTTCTTC.

The genes are TRBV7-2 and TRBJ2-2; TRBD2 matches 7 bases. V was clipped by 4 bases and J by 4 bases; unmatched bases: 9. This CDR3 is 16 amino acids long. Looked up from germline, CDR1 is SGHTA and CDR2 is FQGNSA. The CDR3 is CASSSWRGGRTGELFF. CDR3 coding DNA: TGTGCCAGCAGCTCTTGGAGGGGAGGGCGCACCGGGGAGCTGTTTTTT.

This clonotype was seen at least ten times. V is TRBV6-2 or TRBV6-3 and J is TRBJ2-1; 10 bases map to TRBD2. Germline CDR1 and CDR2: MNHEY and SVGEGT. The CDR3 loop spans 18 amino acids. Losses at the gene ends were 0 bases for V and 7 bases for J; bases not matched to a gene: 12. DNA of the CDR3: TGTGCCAGCAGTTACTCGATTTACGAGCGGGAGGGATGGAATGAGCAGTTCTTC. The encoded protein is CASSYSIYEREGWNEQFF.

This clonotype was observed many times. The chain carries TRBV20-1 and TRBJ2-7; 9 nucleotides match TRBD2. CDR3 length: 15 amino acids. V dropped 0 bases and J dropped 4; count of bases not matched to a gene: 7. Per the germline V gene, CDR1 is DFQATT and CDR2 is SNEGSKA (reference sequence). The CDR3 bases are TGCAGTGCTAGAGATCAAATAGCGGGAGTATACGAGCAGTACTTC. This encodes CSARDQIAGVYEQYF.

In this sample, this clonotype turned up once. A much larger clone differs by one base, so this may be a read error. This CDR3 is missing its conserved last phenylalanine or tryptophan, likely due to a read error. The V gene is TRBV5-4, the J gene TRBJ2-2; no firm D call. Trimming stripped 0 bases from V and 4 bases from J, with 10 bases between. Germline loops: CDR1 SGHNT, CDR2 YYREEE (reference sequence). The CDR3 has 15 amino acids. The CDR3 protein is CASSLEGRVTGELFY. CDR3 DNA: TGTGCCAGCAGCTTGGAAGGGCGCGTCACCGGGGAGCTGTTTTAT.

This chain connects TRBV7-9 to TRBJ2-7; no definite D call. V lost 6 bases, J lost 6 bases, and 12 bases lay in between. This CDR3 comprises 12 residues. Germline V lookup: CDR1 SEHNR, CDR2 FQNEAQ (reference sequence). CDR3 sequence: CASRVGQSEQYF. The CDR3 DNA is TGTGCCAGCAGGGTAGGTCAATCCGAGCAGTACTTC.

The chain employs TRBV3-1 and TRBJ2-2; D not resolved. This CDR3 contains 16 residues. Germline CDR1 LGHDT, CDR2 YNNKEL (reference sequence). Trimming stripped 1 base from V and 4 bases from J, with 13 bases between. Here the CDR3 reads CASSQGSRARTGELFF. The CDR3 coding sequence is TGTGCCAGCAGCCAAGGGAGCCGGGCCCGCACCGGGGAGCTGTTTTTT.

This clonotype showed up many times. The CDR3 sequence is CASSWNRGRDTQYF. The DNA of the CDR3 is TGTGCCAGCAGTTGGAACAGGGGGCGGGATACGCAGTATTTT. This rearrangement joins TRBV6-5 to TRBJ2-3; TRBD1 aligns across 9 bases. The CDR3 contains 14 residues. V lost 4 bases to trimming and J lost 6 bases; unmatched junction nucleotides: 5. Germline loops: CDR1 MNHEY, CDR2 SVGAGI.

The chain has TRBV10-3 and TRBJ2-5; 12 nucleotides line up with TRBD1. Germline trimming cut 4 bases from V and 0 bases from J; bases unmatched to any gene: 9. This CDR3 is built from 18 residues. The germline V gene encodes CDR1 ENHRY and CDR2 SYGVKD. CDR3 nucleotides: TGTGCCATCAGTGCCGGGACAGGGGGCTCAAAATACCAAGAGACCCAGTACTTC. Encoded protein: CAISAGTGGSKYQETQYF.

This sequence joins TRBV6-2 or TRBV6-3 and TRBJ2-2; no clear D gene. V lost 2 bases to trimming and J lost 10 bases, with 11 bases between them. Germline CDR1 and CDR2: MNHEY and SVGEGT. This CDR3 has 13 amino acids. CDR3 sequence (DNA): TGTGCCAGCAGTTACCAGACCTACGTGGAGCTGTTTTTT. It encodes CASSYQTYVELFF.

The CDR3 region has the DNA TGTGCCAGCACGGGGGTGGACACTGAAGCTTTCTTT. Its protein is CASTGVDTEAFF. The chain links TRBV18 to TRBJ1-1; D perhaps matches TRBD1 (5 bases). Germline V CDR1 and CDR2: KGHSH, LQKENI. The CDR3 is 12 amino acids. Trimming removed 8 bases at V and 3 bases at J, with 10 bases between.

This clonotype was counted at least ten times. The chain recombines TRBV29-1 with TRBJ1-5; maybe TRBD1 (5 bases). Trimming removed 4 bases from V and 5 bases from J, with 12 bases in between. The CDR3 is made up of 13 amino acids. Per germline, CDR1 SQVTM and CDR2 ANQGSEA. CDR3 sequence (DNA): TGCAGCGTTGCCGACAGCTTCGATCAGCCCCAGCATTTT. Protein sequence: CSVADSFDQPQHF.

V is TRBV20-1 and J is TRBJ1-1; 8 nucleotides line up with TRBD1. The CDR3 extends over 14 amino acids. V gave up 3 bases and J gave up 3 bases; unmatched junction bases: 6. Germline V lookup: CDR1 DFQATT, CDR2 SNEGSKA (reference sequence). CDR3 protein: CSASHRGSDTEAFF. In DNA, the CDR3 is TGCAGTGCTAGCCACAGGGGGTCGGACACTGAAGCTTTCTTT.

This clonotype appeared many times. V and J are TRBV11-3 and TRBJ2-2, with D hard to call. Germline values: CDR1 SGHNT, CDR2 YENEEA. Trimming removed 1 base from V and 7 bases from J, with 10 bases in between. This CDR3 is 14 amino acids long. The CDR3 DNA reads as TGTGCCAGCAGCTTAGCCCCCGTTAGCGGGGAGCTGTTTTTT. It codes for CASSLAPVSGELFF.

Remarks on this clonotype: A much larger clone lies one base from this, so it may be a read error. The J gene is TRBJ1-1, the V gene TRBV5-1; perhaps TRBD1 as D (6 bases). CDR1 and CDR2 (germline): SGHRS, YFSETQ. The V end lost 0 bases, the J end lost 4 bases, and 13 bases lay between the germline ends. The CDR3 has 15 residues. The CDR3 nucleotides read TGCGCCAGCAGCTTGGTTGCAAGGGGGAGCACTGAAGCTTTCTTT. Amino acids: CASSLVARGSTEAFF. Based on the CDR3 plus reference TRBV5-1 and TRBJ1-1, the full variable domain is KAGVTQTPRYLIKTRGQQVTLSCSPISGHRSVSWYQQTPGQGLQFLFEYFSETQRNKGNFPGRFSGRQFSNSRSEMNVSTLELGDSALYLCASSLVARGSTEAFFGQGTRLTVV.

This clonotype was found many times. This chain uses TRBV6-5 with TRBJ1-1; no clear D. V shed 2 bases and J shed 4 bases, with 8 bases lying between them. This CDR3 region has 13 residues. Germline CDR1 MNHEY, CDR2 SVGAGI. CDR3 sequence reads: CASSYGSGTEAFF. The CDR3 bases are TGTGCCAGCAGTTACGGGTCAGGCACTGAAGCTTTCTTT.

This clonotype was counted ten times or more. The chain uses TRBV27 and TRBJ1-1; possible D gene TRBD1, 6 bases. CDR3 length: 15 amino acids. Trimming took 4 bases from V and 1 from J, leaving 13 bases between them. Germline assignment: CDR1 MNHEY and CDR2 SMNVEV (reference sequence). In DNA, the CDR3 is TGTGCCAGCAGTTCCCGACGGACAGCGAACACTGAAGCTTTCTTT. Protein sequence: CASSSRRTANTEAFF.

This clonotype has a count of ten or more. V usage is TRBV5-6 and J usage is TRBJ2-3; 12 bases are shared with TRBD2. The germline V gene has CDR1 SGHDT and CDR2 YYEEEE. The CDR3 is 16 amino acids. The junction had 9 bases not matched to a gene; V was cut back by 4 bases and J by 6 bases. The CDR3 DNA sequence: TGTGCCAGCAGCCACTTACTAGCGGGAGGTCGCGATACGCAGTATTTT. This sequence encodes CASSHLLAGGRDTQYF. The entire variable domain, with the rest obtained from reference TRBV5-6 and TRBJ2-3, is as follows: DAGVTQSPTHLIKTRGQQVTLRCSPKSGHDTVSWYQQALGQGPQFIFQYYEEEERQRGNFPDRFSGHQFPNYSSELNVNALLLGDSALYLCASSHLLAGGRDTQYFGPGTRLTVL.

This clonotype was seen at least ten times. The chain carries TRBV4-3 and TRBJ2-7; 11 bases match TRBD2. V shed 0 bases and J 1 base; nucleotides not matched to a gene: 8. From germline, CDR1 is LGHNA and CDR2 YSLEER. The CDR3 length is 18 residues. In DNA, the CDR3 is TGCGCCAGCAGCCAAGATTCTAGCGGGAGGTTCCCATCCTACGAGCAGTACTTC. Protein: CASSQDSSGRFPSYEQYF.

This clonotype was seen more than once but under ten times. The chain recombines TRBV6-5 with TRBJ2-7; 8 bases map to TRBD2. Germline values: CDR1 MNHEY, CDR2 SVGAGI. The CDR3 spans 14 residues. V lost 2 bases and J lost 3; bases outside the gene matches: 3. The CDR3 is CASSYRRGDYEQYF. The CDR3 bases are TGTGCCAGCAGTTACAGGCGGGGGGACTACGAGCAGTACTTC.

This clonotype has only a few counts. This chain joins TRBV7-9 and TRBJ2-2; D not certain. This CDR3 has 15 residues. Germline CDR1 reads SEHNR; CDR2 reads FQNEAQ (reference sequence). Trimming pared 5 bases from V and 7 bases from J, leaving 17 bases between. The CDR3 nucleotides are TGTGCCAGCAGCCCTGGGTCAAATGTGATCGGGGAGCTGTTTTTT. This sequence encodes CASSPGSNVIGELFF.

CDR3 sequence (DNA): TGTGCCAGCAGGAGGACTAGCGTTTACAATGAGCAGTTCTTC. The encoded protein is CASRRTSVYNEQFF. The chain couples TRBV2 to TRBJ2-1, with TRBD2 matching 9 bases. This CDR3 contains 14 residues. Trimming took 6 bases from V and 4 from J; bases not matched to a gene: 4. The germline gives CDR1 SNHLY, CDR2 FYNNEI.